This paragraph reports one T cell receptor (beta chain). Its antigen is unidentified. Researchers ran the PCR with 60 Vbeta and 13 Jbeta primers. Produced via immunoSEQ multiplex PCR; TCRdb's table is partial and in-frame only. The sample has about 90,000 clones; 84% are singletons. The data are from a study of cytomegalovirus exposure and HLA in healthy donors. General study results and limits: Immune exposure data for these donors was limited to CMV serostatus.

The CDR3 contains 14 residues. Looked up from germline, CDR1 is SGHNT and CDR2 is YYREEE (reference sequence). V dropped 3 bases and J dropped 0; count of bases not matched to a gene: 3. The origin of this receptor is a man between 18 and 29 years old in good health and CMV-seronegative. The specimen sequenced was PBMCs. This chain links TRBV5-4 with TRBJ2-7; 7 positions agree with TRBD2. CDR3 sequence (DNA): TGTGCCAGCAGCTCCAGCGGGACCTCCTACGAGCAGTACTTC. The encoded protein is CASSSSGTSYEQYF.